This TCR beta chain was profiled in a study of blood T cell repertoires in COVID-19 (dated by TCRdb to between 2020 and 2021). As for the study more broadly: Samples from collaborators originated in the United States, Italy and Spain and spanned both the acute and convalescent phases of COVID-19. The prospective study material was composed of cDNA or gDNA derived from T cells, B-cell-depleted T cells, or PBMCs. Subjects who had been exposed to COVID-19, were actively infected with it, or had recovered from it provided the deeply sampled blood TCRbeta repertoires that made up the dataset. The repertoires were made available in a free public database intended to serve as a resource for research on the immune response to SARS-CoV-2. Samples were obtained from the ongoing ImmuneRACE study (first 160 participants) and from about 1,300 subjects provided by 6 global collaborators. Sample metadata almost always included a de-identified subject ID, COVID-19 status, age in years and sex. Where HLA class I and class II types were available, the types were taken from metadata supplied by the sample provider, not from assay-based typing.

Beyond this particular receptor, the publication reports: The amount of clinical and demographic metadata varied by source and participant and was provided uncurated.

TCRbeta CDR3 regions were amplified from genomic DNA using the immunoSEQ Assay, a bias-controlled multiplex PCR. Per the original workflow: Nucleated cell counts per sample were estimated from amplification of reference gene primers within the assay. To quantify the absolute abundance of each unique TCRbeta CDR3 rearrangement, sequence reads were collapsed and filtered. Productive Simpson clonality was computed per sample as the square root of Simpson's diversity index over productive rearrangements. This immuneACCESS table, as held by TCRdb, lists in-frame sequences with V and J called but not all clones. Of the missing ones, under half trace to an unresolved V gene in checked studies; the others have no known cause. That table is the source of V, J and clone size, and D and trimming were worked out from the DNA. This sample lists some 190,000 clones; more than 75% were detected once. The ten largest clones represent around 14% of the sample.

In the prospective study, participants were about 18 to 95 years old, resided in about two dozen geographic areas of the United States, and were enrolled through a virtual design. In the prospective study, cohorts were assigned on the basis of participant-reported clinical history obtained from a screening survey and a study questionnaire. A participant counted as exposed if, within 2 weeks of entering the study, that participant had been in contact with someone who had a PCR-confirmed or clinician-diagnosed COVID-19 case. In the prospective study, whole blood, serum and a nasopharyngeal or oropharyngeal swab were collected from each participant by mobile phlebotomists. Additional blood draws and questionnaires over an approximately two-month period could optionally be provided by prospective study participants. Blood samples from the prospective study were shipped frozen or at room temperature prior to DNA extraction.

This clone has a handful of counts. This clone's antigen is unknown. The input lacks base qualities; no much larger clone sits a single base away. The V end loses 6 bases and the J end loses 4 bases, and a stretch of 19 bases separates them. The CDR3 runs 15 residues from the cysteine to the phenylalanine. The entry retains the CDR3 DNA only, 45 bases that are in frame from base 1. For CDR1 and CDR2, the germline V gene lists MDHEN and SYDVKM. The receptor chain draws on TRBV28 and TRBJ2-7; tentative D gene TRBD2, with 6 bases matching. The sequence came from a man aged 55 to 70 who had been exposed to COVID-19. The sample was PBMCs or T cells enriched from blood (not recorded which). The nucleotide sequence is given as TGTGCCAGCAGCCCACTGGAGGGGACCAGATACGAGCAGTACTTC. Its amino acids are CASSPLEGTRYEQYF.